The 21 T cell receptor beta chains given below trace back to one sample, sequenced in a study of shared clonotypes between healthy human individuals. Libraries were prepared by immunoSEQ multiplex PCR; TCRdb keeps only in-frame clonotypes and omits some of them. This sample has about a million clones, with 60% to 85% found just once. The sequencing sample was made of memory CD4+ T cells from PBMCs. Subset in this sample: CD45RA-negative fraction. These TCRs come from a man younger than 35 in good health. Some clones in this sample may be carry-over from other donors' samples.

The chain's CDR3 is CASSQGGTGGYEQYF. For the CDR3, the DNA is TGTGCCAGCAGCCAAGGAGGGACAGGGGGATACGAGCAGTACTTC. This chain links TRBV11-3 with TRBJ2-7; the match to TRBD1 covers 11 bases. The CDR3 has 15 residues. Germline-derived CDR1 and CDR2 are SGHNT and YENEEA. V lost 5 bases to trimming and J lost 4 bases; unmatched junction nucleotides: 7.

V gene TRBV6-6 combines with J gene TRBJ2-1; 10 bases map to TRBD2. Germline-derived CDR1 and CDR2 are MNHNY and SVGAGI (reference sequence). Trimming removed 2 bases from V and 10 bases from J; junction bases left unmatched: 8. This CDR3 is 15 amino acids long. CDR3 bases: TGTGCCAGCAGTTACCTGATAGCGGGAGGACGAGAGCAGTTCTTC. Translated: CASSYLIAGGREQFF.

On this clone itself: This may arise from a read error, as a much more abundant clone is one base away. V gene TRBV7-2 combines with J gene TRBJ2-7; TRBD1 is a possible D gene (5 bases). CDR3 length: 13 residues. The germline gives CDR1 SGHTA, CDR2 FQGNSA. V lost 4 bases and J lost 3, with 10 bases in between. The CDR3 DNA reads as TGTGCCAGCAGCTCCGCAGGGATCTACGAGCAGTACTTC. It translates to CASSSAGIYEQYF.

J is TRBJ2-5 and V is TRBV5-1; 12 nucleotides align to TRBD2. The junction had 9 bases not matched to a gene; V was cut back by 4 bases and J by 5 bases. The CDR3 contains 16 residues. Germline V gene sequence: CDR1 SGHRS, CDR2 YFSETQ. The CDR3 DNA sequence: TGCGCCAGCAGCCGGACTAGCGGGGAACAATGGGAGACCCAGTACTTC. Translating it yields CASSRTSGEQWETQYF.

This clone was observed once. The chain combines TRBV6-1 with TRBJ2-5, with D perhaps assigned TRBD1 or TRBD2 (6 bases each). CDR3 length: 12 residues. Germline lookup yields CDR1 MNHNS and CDR2 SASEGT. The V end was cut by 1 base, the J end by 10 bases, with 10 bases between. CDR3 DNA: TGTGCCAGCAGTGAAGAAAGGGGGGTCCAGTACTTC. This codes for CASSEERGVQYF.

The genes are TRBV14 and TRBJ2-7; no definite D call. The CDR3 is 13 amino acids. Trimming cost V 4 bases and J 7 bases, with 14 bases left between them. Germline V lookup: CDR1 SGHDN, CDR2 FVKESK. The CDR3 reads CASSLQATGEQYF. The CDR3 DNA is TGTGCCAGCAGCCTGCAGGCTACTGGGGAGCAGTACTTC.

The chain joins TRBV6-1 to TRBJ2-1; 13 bases agree with TRBD2. CDR3 length: 15 amino acids. From germline, CDR1 is MNHNS and CDR2 SASEGT. V was pared by 5 bases and J by 6 bases, with 4 bases of the junction left unmatched. CDR3 sequence: CASSITSGRANEQFF. The CDR3 coding sequence is TGTGCCAGCAGTATTACTAGCGGGAGGGCCAATGAGCAGTTCTTC.

The rearrangement uses TRBV30 and TRBJ2-7, with D possibly called TRBD1 or TRBD2 (5 bases each). V was pared by 3 bases and J by 2 bases, with 11 bases between. From germline, CDR1 is GTSNPN and CDR2 SVGIG (reference sequence). The CDR3 is 13 residues long. The DNA of the CDR3 is TGTGCCTGGAGCCTTTCGGGGCCCTACGAGCAGTACTTC. Translating gives CAWSLSGPYEQYF. The complete variable domain, with remaining parts taken from reference TRBV30 and TRBJ2-7, reads SQTIHQWPATLVQPVGSPLSLECTVEGTSNPNLYWYRQAAGRGLQLLFYSVGIGQISSEVPQNLSASRPQDRQFILSSKKLLLSDSGFYLCAWSLSGPYEQYFGPGTRLTVT.

V usage is TRBV5-1 and J usage is TRBJ2-5; D gene unclear. Looked up from germline, CDR1 is SGHRS and CDR2 is YFSETQ. The CDR3 is 14 amino acids. Trimming removed 6 bases at V and 1 base at J, with 13 bases between. The CDR3 bases are TGCGCCAGCACTCCGGTGGGGTTCCAAGAGACCCAGTACTTC. It yields the protein CASTPVGFQETQYF.

This chain connects TRBV15 to TRBJ2-7; 13 nucleotides align to TRBD2. Per germline, CDR1 LNHNV and CDR2 YYDKDF (reference sequence). J lost 2 bases, V lost 5 bases, and 15 bases had no gene match. CDR3 length: 19 amino acids. The CDR3 reads CATSPGIYGLAGAPYEQYF. The CDR3 DNA reads TGTGCCACCAGCCCAGGCATTTACGGACTAGCGGGGGCCCCCTACGAGCAGTACTTC.

Details on this clone: This sample also contains other DNA sequences that code for the same CDR3. The gene calls are TRBV29-1 and TRBJ1-1; TRBD1 is a possible D gene (6 bases). The V and J ends lost 4 bases and 4 bases respectively, with 10 bases between them. From germline, CDR1 is SQVTM and CDR2 ANQGSEA. The CDR3 contains 12 residues. This CDR3 reads CSVGGQGTEAFF. In DNA form, the CDR3 reads TGCAGCGTTGGGGGGCAGGGCACTGAAGCTTTCTTT.

The sample holds many counts of this clone. The DNA for the CDR3 is TGTGCCAGCAGCCCCCGCGGTGGCGGGAGCTCCTACAATGAGCAGTTCTTC. Its translation: CASSPRGGGSSYNEQFF. The V and J genes are TRBV9 and TRBJ2-1, with TRBD2 matching 7 bases. Germline CDR1 SGDLS, CDR2 YYNGEE. Trimming took 4 bases from V and 0 from J; bases not matched to a gene: 10. This CDR3 region has 17 residues.

The chain has TRBV7-2 and TRBJ2-1; a possible D gene is TRBD1 (7 bases). V was pared by 5 bases and J by 4 bases, with 15 bases between. The CDR3 spans 15 residues. Germline CDR1 SGHTA, CDR2 FQGNSA. CDR3 bases: TGTGCCAGCAGCCGACAGGGAGGAATTTACAATGAGCAGTTCTTC. It is translated as CASSRQGGIYNEQFF.

This chain links TRBV7-2 with TRBJ2-7; 8 positions agree with TRBD2. V shed 3 bases and J 3 bases; nucleotides not matched to a gene: 7. Germline V gives CDR1 SGHTA, CDR2 FQGNSA. This CDR3 contains 15 residues. CDR3 region: CASSFQAGVYYEQYF. CDR3 sequence (DNA): TGTGCCAGCAGCTTTCAAGCGGGAGTCTACTACGAGCAGTACTTC.

The rearrangement joins TRBV9 to TRBJ1-2; 7 nucleotides align to TRBD1. In germline, CDR1 is SGDLS, CDR2 YYNGEE. V lost 0 bases and J lost 8; bases outside the gene matches: 7. The CDR3 is made up of 14 amino acids. CDR3 nucleotides: TGTGCCAGCAGCGTAGCCCAGGGGGGGAGCGGCTACACCTTC. Protein: CASSVAQGGSGYTF.

The chain joins TRBV18 to TRBJ2-5; a weak D match, TRBD1 (5 bases). This CDR3 region has 15 residues. Germline CDR1 KGHSH, CDR2 LQKENI. V was clipped by 3 bases and J by 2 bases, with 13 bases between them. CDR3 nucleotide sequence: TGTGCCAGCTCACCCCCGAGGACATGGCAAGAGACCCAGTACTTC. Residues: CASSPPRTWQETQYF.

Remarks on this clone: One base away lies a much larger clone, so this may be a sequencing read error. This chain connects TRBV5-4 to TRBJ2-5, with 13 bases lining up with TRBD2. Per the germline V gene, CDR1 is SGHNT and CDR2 is YYREEE (reference sequence). Germline trimming cut 5 bases from V and 5 bases from J; bases unmatched to any gene: 3. This CDR3 comprises 14 residues. This CDR3 is CASRRTSGSETQYF. The CDR3 DNA reads as TGTGCCAGCAGGCGGACTAGCGGGAGTGAGACCCAGTACTTC. The variable domain in full, with the rest retrieved from reference TRBV5-4 and TRBJ2-5, is ETGVTQSPTHLIKTRGQQVTLRCSSQSGHNTVSWYQQALGQGPQFIFQYYREEENGRGNFPPRFSGLQFPNYSSELNVNALELDDSALYLCASRRTSGSETQYFGPGTRLLVL.

With respect to this clone: This sample includes further DNA sequences coding for the same CDR3. This rearrangement joins TRBV5-1 to TRBJ2-2, with D possibly matching TRBD2 (5 bases). Per the germline V gene, CDR1 is SGHRS and CDR2 is YFSETQ. Trimming pared 0 bases from V and 3 bases from J, leaving 9 bases between. CDR3 length equals 15 residues. The CDR3 reads CASSLESGDTGELFF. CDR3 nucleotides: TGCGCCAGCAGCTTGGAATCCGGGGACACCGGGGAGCTGTTTTTT.

This clone was detected once. Other DNA sequences in the same sample also yield this CDR3. The chain recombines TRBV4-3 with TRBJ2-3; possibly TRBD1 or TRBD2 for D (6 bases each). The CDR3 spans 14 residues. V lost 1 base and J 3 bases, leaving 8 bases between the germline ends. Germline CDR1 reads LGHNA; CDR2 reads YSLEER. In DNA form, the CDR3 reads TGCGCCAGCAGCCAAGTAGGGGGGACAGATACGCAGTATTTT. Translation: CASSQVGGTDTQYF.

This chain uses TRBV10-3 with TRBJ2-7; 7 nucleotides agree with TRBD1. Germline CDR1 ENHRY, CDR2 SYGVKD. This CDR3 contains 16 residues. V shed 2 bases and J 1 base; nucleotides not matched to a gene: 8. The CDR3, as DNA: TGTGCCATCAGTGAGGGGCAGCCGGGACAGTCCTACGAGCAGTACTTC. This gives the protein CAISEGQPGQSYEQYF.

J is TRBJ1-2 and V is TRBV5-1; D is ambiguous. The CDR3 length is 13 residues. Trimming took 7 bases from V and 4 from J, leaving 14 bases between them. Germline CDR1 is SGHRS and CDR2 is YFSETQ. CDR3 in DNA: TGCGCCAGCGGTATCGCGGGGAGCTATGGCTACACCTTC. Its translation is CASGIAGSYGYTF.